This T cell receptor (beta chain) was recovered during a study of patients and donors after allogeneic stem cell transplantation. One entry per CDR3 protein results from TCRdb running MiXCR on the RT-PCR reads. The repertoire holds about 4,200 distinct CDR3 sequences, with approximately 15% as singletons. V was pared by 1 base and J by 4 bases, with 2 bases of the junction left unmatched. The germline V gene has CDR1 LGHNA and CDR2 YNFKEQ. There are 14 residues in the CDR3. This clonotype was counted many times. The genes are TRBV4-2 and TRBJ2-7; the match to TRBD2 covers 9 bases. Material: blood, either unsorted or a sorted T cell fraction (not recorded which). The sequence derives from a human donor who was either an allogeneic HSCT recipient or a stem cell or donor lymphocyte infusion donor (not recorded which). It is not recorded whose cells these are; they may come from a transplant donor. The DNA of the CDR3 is TGTGCCAGCAGCCAAGGAGCGGGAGGATACGAGCAGTACTTC. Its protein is CASSQGAGGYEQYF.